This is a list of T cell receptor beta chains from one sample in a study of CD8 T cells in ankylosing spondylitis. TCRdb fed the 5' RACE reads into MiXCR, producing one record per CDR3 protein. The sample has 150,000 to 200,000 distinct CDR3 sequences, roughly 18% seen once. Specimen: blood, either unsorted or a sorted T cell fraction (not recorded which). The receptor source for this set is a male donor aged 5 to 29 with ankylosing spondylitis or in good health (not recorded which). Each CDR3 is given with its conserved first and last residue. Fields, in order: CDR3 length, J gene, clone size, V gene, D gene, CDR3 DNA, CDR3 protein. D genes are given only for firm matches. Size tells how often a clone was seen (once, few, many) or the class of an expanded clone, and some rows leave it out.

16 TRBJ2-1 - TRBV18 TRBD2 TGTGCCAGCTCACCCTCGGAGGGACTAGCGGACAATGAGCAGTTCTTC CASSPSEGLADNEQFF
13 TRBJ1-1 many TRBV20-1 TRBD1 TGCAGTGCCCCGACAGGGATGAACACTGAAGCTTTCTTT CSAPTGMNTEAFF
15 TRBJ1-3 many TRBV6-6 - TGTGCCAGCAGTTACTCCGGGGGACACGGAAACACCATATATTTT CASSYSGGHGNTIYF
17 TRBJ2-5 many TRBV5-1 TRBD2 TGCGCCAGCAGCTTGGTGAAGACTAGCGGTACACAAGAGACCCAGTACTTC CASSLVKTSGTQETQYF
12 TRBJ2-7 few TRBV20-1 - TGCAGTGCTACCCCACCGGCCCACGAGCAGTACTTC CSATPPAHEQYF
16 TRBJ1-1 many TRBV5-1 - TGCGCCAGCAGCCTGCGGGTGGGAGGGATGAACACTGAAGCTTTCTTT CASSLRVGGMNTEAFF
15 TRBJ2-1 many TRBV3-1 TRBD2 TGTGCCAGCAGCCAAACTAGCGGGAGCTACAATGAGCAGTTCTTC CASSQTSGSYNEQFF
14 TRBJ2-1 many TRBV27 TRBD1 TGTGCCAGCAGTTTCACACACAGGGGAAGCGAGCAGTTCTTC CASSFTHRGSEQFF
12 TRBJ2-1 - TRBV20-1 - TGCAGTGCCAAACTAGGAGGGAATGAGCAGTTCTTC CSAKLGGNEQFF
13 TRBJ1-2 - TRBV20-1 - TGCAGTGCCCCCCTCCGGGATAACTATGGCTACACCTTC CSAPLRDNYGYTF
13 TRBJ1-1 many TRBV20-1 - TGCAGTGCGCCGGACAGACTTTACTCTGAAGCTTTCTTT CSAPDRLYSEAFF
11 TRBJ2-5 - TRBV12-3/TRBV12-4 - TGTGCCAGCAGTTTTAGTAAGACCCAGTACTTC CASSFSKTQYF
13 TRBJ1-1 - TRBV7-6 - TGTGCCAGCAGTATGGGGGCGAACACTGAAGCTTTCTTT CASSMGANTEAFF
15 TRBJ2-3 many TRBV7-8 TRBD2 TGTGCCAGCAGCCGGGGAGGGCCTCTCGGGGATACGCAGTATTTT CASSRGGPLGDTQYF
12 TRBJ2-4 - TRBV7-2 - TGTGCCAGCAGCCCGCGGTCGGCTTCTCAGTACTTC CASSPRSASQYF
16 TRBJ1-2 many TRBV24-1 TRBD1 TGTGCCACCAGTGATCTGACAGGGGATGGGAGCTATGGCTACACCTTC CATSDLTGDGSYGYTF
15 TRBJ1-1 many TRBV6-5 - TGTGCCAGCAGTCTGTCGACAGCTATGAACACTGAAGCTTTCTTT CASSLSTAMNTEAFF
17 TRBJ2-1 many TRBV7-2 TRBD2 TGTGCCAGCAGCTTAAAGCTCGGGACTAGCGGGAACAATGAGCAGTTCTTC CASSLKLGTSGNNEQFF
15 TRBJ2-5 many TRBV5-1 TRBD1 TGCGCCAGCAGCTTGGCGACAGGGAACCAAGAGACCCAGTACTTC CASSLATGNQETQYF
12 TRBJ2-5 few TRBV29-1 - TGCAGCGTTGCGAGCACAGGAGAGACCCAGTACTTC CSVASTGETQYF
16 TRBJ2-1 many TRBV15 TRBD2 TGTGCCACCAGCAGGCCCCTAGCGGGAAGACCCCATGAGCAGTTCTTC CATSRPLAGRPHEQFF
15 TRBJ2-1 many TRBV10-3 TRBD1 TGTGCCATCAGTGTCTCCGGGACAGGAAGCAATGAGCAGTTCTTC CAISVSGTGSNEQFF
14 TRBJ2-3 - TRBV20-1 TRBD2 TGCAGTGCTAGTCCAGCGGGAAGCCCAGATACGCAGTATTTT CSASPAGSPDTQYF
15 TRBJ2-3 many TRBV12-3/TRBV12-4 - TGTGCCAGCAGTTCGCGGACATCCACCGCAGATACGCAGTATTTT CASSSRTSTADTQYF
15 TRBJ2-6 - TRBV29-1 - TGCAGCGCCGGACCGACAGGCTCTGGGGCCAACGTCCTGACTTTC CSAGPTGSGANVLTF
13 TRBJ1-1 many TRBV12-3/TRBV12-4 - TGTGCCAGCAGTTACCAGAGGAACACTGAAGCTTTCTTT CASSYQRNTEAFF
12 TRBJ2-7 few TRBV29-1 - TGCAGCGTGCCGACCGAATCCCGAGAGCAGTACTTC CSVPTESREQYF
13 TRBJ2-3 - TRBV11-3 - TGTGCCAGCAGCTATCGGGGCACAGATACGCAGTATTTT CASSYRGTDTQYF
14 TRBJ1-1 many TRBV27 - TGTGCCAGCAGGGGTTTTCAGGGAGGTACTGAAGCTTTCTTT CASRGFQGGTEAFF
13 TRBJ1-2 many TRBV2 - TGTGCCAGCAGTAAGAACGGGCCGGATGGCTACACCTTC CASSKNGPDGYTF
16 TRBJ2-5 many TRBV4-2 TRBD2 TGTGCCAGCAGCCAAGATGATGGCGGGAGGGGCGAGACCCAGTACTTC CASSQDDGGRGETQYF
15 TRBJ1-4 - TRBV9 - TGTGCCAGCAGCGTAGTCGGATGGGGGGCTGAAAAACTGTTTTTT CASSVVGWGAEKLFF
11 TRBJ2-1 many TRBV12-3/TRBV12-4 - TGTGCCAGCAGCGGGGACTCACGACGGTTCTTC CASSGDSRRFF
15 TRBJ2-1 many TRBV4-3 - TGCGCCAGCAGCCAAGAGAATTTTAGGGACAATGAGCAGTTCTTC CASSQENFRDNEQFF
10 TRBJ2-1 many TRBV2 TRBD2 TGTGCCAGCAAAGTGACTAGCCCGTTCTTC CASKVTSPFF
16 TRBJ2-3 - TRBV20-1 TRBD2 TGCAGTGCTAGAGATAAACTAGCGGGAGGAGGGGATACGCAGTATTTT CSARDKLAGGGDTQYF
14 TRBJ2-4 many TRBV7-9 TRBD2 TGTGCCACCCGGTCGGGGGGATCCCCAAACATTCAGTACTTC CATRSGGSPNIQYF
16 TRBJ2-5 many TRBV9 - TGTGCCAGCAGCGGGGACGGGAGACTTTCGCAAGAGACCCAGTACTTC CASSGDGRLSQETQYF
15 TRBJ2-5 few TRBV29-1 - TGCAGCGTTGAAGATTGGTCAGCGGCCCAAGAGACCCAGTACTTC CSVEDWSAAQETQYF
14 TRBJ2-5 many TRBV4-3 - TGCGCCAGCAGCCAAGATCTCTTGCAAGAGACCCAGTACTTC CASSQDLLQETQYF
13 TRBJ2-3 many TRBV29-1 - TGCAGCGTTGTTGCGGCTGCCACAGATACGCAGTATTTT CSVVAAATDTQYF
13 TRBJ2-5 many TRBV12-3/TRBV12-4 TRBD2 TGTGCCAGCAGTTTGCCTAGCGGGGAGACCCAGTACTTC CASSLPSGETQYF
12 TRBJ2-1 many TRBV12-3/TRBV12-4 - TGTGCCAGCAGGGCAGGGTCCCTAAGGGAGTTCTTC CASRAGSLREFF
17 TRBJ2-1 - TRBV7-6 - TGTGCCAGCAGCCCCGATCCTACCGAGAGCTCCTACAATGAGCAGTTCTTC CASSPDPTESSYNEQFF
13 TRBJ2-7 many TRBV5-1 - TGCGCCAGCCGAGGCGGGACCTCCTACGAGCAGTACTTC CASRGGTSYEQYF
14 TRBJ1-2 many TRBV29-1 - TGCAGCGTTGAAGATTGGGGGGCAGGGAATGGCTACACCTTC CSVEDWGAGNGYTF
16 TRBJ2-3 few TRBV4-2 - TGTGCCAGCAGCCGGGAGGGAGGGAGGGACACAAATACGCAGTATTTT CASSREGGRDTNTQYF
14 TRBJ2-1 many TRBV7-8 - TGTGCCAGCAGCTTAATTAGGGAGGTAAATGAGCAGTTCTTC CASSLIREVNEQFF
19 TRBJ2-5 many TRBV5-1 TRBD2 TGCGCCAGCAGCCTCCAGGCCTTCGGCGGGAGCCTATTCCAAGAGACCCAGTACTTC CASSLQAFGGSLFQETQYF
13 TRBJ1-2 many TRBV4-3 - TGCGCCAGCAGCCAAGAAGGGGGTTACGGCTACACCTTC CASSQEGGYGYTF
16 TRBJ2-1 many TRBV7-8 - TGTGCCAGCAGCTTAGTGGGGGGGGCGATCTACAATGAGCAGTTCTTC CASSLVGGAIYNEQFF
14 TRBJ2-3 - TRBV28 - TGTGCCAGCAGTTTAGGAGGGGAGGTAGATACGCAGTATTTT CASSLGGEVDTQYF
13 TRBJ2-3 many TRBV29-1 - TGCAGCGTGGGACAAAATGCCCCAGATACGCAGTATTTT CSVGQNAPDTQYF
12 TRBJ2-7 few TRBV2 - TGTGCCAGCAGTGGTCAGGGCTACGAGCAGTACTTC CASSGQGYEQYF
11 TRBJ1-2 few TRBV7-9 - TGTGCCAGCAGCTTGGGGTGGGGCTACACCTTC CASSLGWGYTF